Only a few counts were recorded for the clone carrying this T cell receptor (beta chain). What it binds is not known. TCRdb passed the RT-PCR reads through MiXCR, listing each CDR3 protein once. The sample lists around 710,000 distinct CDR3 sequences, approximately 13% occurring once. The entry originates in a study of response to subunit inactivated influenza vaccine. Findings and caveats of the study: A suggestion made by the authors is that each seasonal influenza vaccination recruits few new T cells.

This receptor was taken from a middle-aged man who received an inactivated influenza vaccine. Sample: PBMCs from blood, taken 14 to 15 days before vaccination.

CDR3 region: CSPTRVMNTEAFF. The DNA for the CDR3 is TGCAGTCCAACCAGGGTAATGAACACTGAAGCTTTCTTT. V gene TRBV20-1 combines with J gene TRBJ1-1; D possibly corresponds to TRBD1 (5 bases). Between the trimmed V and J ends, which lost 8 bases and 0 bases, there was a span of 13 bases. CDR1 and CDR2 from the germline V gene are DFQATT and SNEGSKA (reference sequence). The CDR3 runs 13 residues.